The 13 T cell receptor beta chains given below trace back to one sample, sequenced in a study of tumor-infiltrating lymphocytes in primary liver carcinoma. Co-extraction of both nucleic acids (RNA and DNA) used 20-30 mg of unsorted bulk tissue. TCR beta cDNA was prepared out of roughly 490 ng total RNA by means of a constant-region primer. Researchers made the TCR beta libraries by running three nested multiplex PCR rounds with slightly modified ARM-PCR. TRBV1-TRBV30 forward and Cbeta reverse primers drove the first two approximately 10-cycle rounds. Using its own MiXCR run on the multiplex PCR reads, TCRdb lists one record per CDR3 protein. The repertoire includes tens of thousands of distinct CDR3 sequences, around 77% of them detected once, and almost 40% sits in the top ten. The sequenced material came from liver tumor tissue from sampling region 4. The subset: tumor region T4, right-lateral pole. These receptors came from a woman aged 30 to 39 with primary liver carcinoma and hepatitis B virus infection.

The rearrangement uses TRBV5-6 and TRBJ1-5; the match to TRBD1 covers 8 bases. The J call is doubtful: the DNA matches TRBJ2-3 better. The CDR3 is 14 amino acids. Germline V gives CDR1 SGHDT, CDR2 YYEEEE. CDR3 sequence: CASSTGGSNQSQYF. Written as DNA, the CDR3 is TGTGCCAGCAGCACAGGGGGTAGCAATCAGTCCCAGTATTTT.

The chain combines TRBV5-6 with TRBJ1-1; D might be TRBD1 (5 bases). This CDR3 is built from 13 residues. Trimming left V 2 bases short and J 10 bases short, with 15 bases between. The V gene's germline CDR1 is SGHDT and CDR2 YYEEEE. In DNA, the CDR3 is TGTGCCAGCAGCTTTTGGAGCCGCGGGGGAGCTTTCTTT. As protein: CASSFWSRGGAFF.

Details on this clonotype: The junction and the germline gene differ at one end; a read error may be behind it. V is TRBV4-1 and J is TRBJ2-2; the D gene is possibly TRBD2 (7 bases). Germline loops: CDR1 MGHRA, CDR2 YSYEKL. CDR3 length: 16 residues. The CDR3 loop reads CTSSQGGAPNIGELFF. The CDR3 DNA reads as TGCACCAGTAGCCAAGGGGGGGCTCCGAACATCGGGGAGCTGTTTTTT.

Note on this clonotype: One junction end disagrees with the germline gene, perhaps due to a read error. Here the CDR3 DNA reads TGCGGCGTCGAGACGGGGAGCACTGAAGCTCTCTTT. It is translated as CGVETGSTEALF. The chain recombines TRBV29-1 with TRBJ1-1; no clear D gene. The CDR3 loop spans 12 amino acids. Looked up from germline, CDR1 is SQVTM and CDR2 is ANQGSEA.

Of note for this clonotype: No conserved phenylalanine or tryptophan ends this CDR3, so it is likely a read error. The V and J genes are TRBV6-1 and TRBJ2-3, with a possible D match to TRBD1 (5 bases). This CDR3 is built from 14 residues. Germline V CDR1 and CDR2: MNHNS, SASEGT. CDR3 sequence reads: CASCAVWFTGTQYS. As DNA, the CDR3 is TGTGCCAGCTGTGCTGTGTGGTTTACAGGTACGCAGTATTCC.

The rearrangement uses TRBV11-2 and TRBJ2-3; D not certain. Trimming removed 4 bases at V and 15 bases at J, with 23 bases between. CDR1 and CDR2 from the germline V gene are SGHAT and FQNNGV. This CDR3 region has 14 residues. The CDR3 loop reads CASSSQTHTDTEYF. The CDR3 DNA sequence: TGTGCCAGCAGCTCACAAACTCACACAGATACGGAATATTTT. Filled out from reference TRBV11-2 and TRBJ2-3, the complete variable domain reads EAGVAQSPRYKIIEKRQSVAFWCNPISGHATLYWYQQILGQGPKLLIQFQNNGVVDDSQLPKDRFSAERLKGVDSTLKIQPAKLEDSAVYLCASSSQTHTDTEYFGPGTRLTVL.

This clonotype occurred a few times. One end of the junction varies from germline; a read error may be responsible. This chain connects TRBV29-1 to TRBJ2-5; D might be TRBD1 or TRBD2, each matching 5 bases. Germline CDR1 SQVTM, CDR2 ANQGSEA. The CDR3 runs to 13 residues. CDR3 sequence: CSVEGLIAGTQYF. In DNA, the CDR3 is TGCAGCGTTGAGGGTTTGATTGCAGGGACCCAGTATTTC.

As concerns this clonotype: This may come from a read error, since a much larger clone is one base off. J is TRBJ2-7 and V is TRBV7-8; no definite D call. The J call may be mistaken, given a closer DNA end match to TRBJ2-1. CDR1 and CDR2 from the germline V gene are SGHVS and FQNEAQ. The CDR3 extends over 18 amino acids. CDR3 sequence (DNA): TGTACCAGCAGCTCGGGTCGCGGTCGTACTATGAGCTCCTGCGAGCAGTTCTTC. This translates into CTSSSGRGRTMSSCEQFF.

For this clonotype: Given the absence of the conserved phenylalanine or tryptophan at the CDR3 end, a read error is likely. The V and J genes are TRBV6-2 or TRBV6-3 and TRBJ2-6; D tentatively fits TRBD1 or TRBD2 (5 bases each). CDR1 MNHEY and CDR2 SVGEGT come from the germline V gene. V was cut by 6 bases and J by 4 bases, with 13 bases left in between. The CDR3 is made up of 15 amino acids. DNA for the CDR3: TGTGCCAGCAGCCCTCGGGGCGGCGGGGCCAACGTCCTGACTCTC. Protein sequence: CASSPRGGGANVLTL.

J is TRBJ2-7 and V is TRBV6-1; TRBD1 aligns across 9 bases. This CDR3 contains 15 residues. Per the germline V gene, CDR1 is MNHNS and CDR2 is SASEGT. With V trimmed by 3 bases and J by 5 bases, 8 bases remained unmatched. The CDR3 DNA sequence: TGTGCCAGCAGTGATGCCGGGACAGGGAAGCACGAGCAGTACTTC. Protein product: CASSDAGTGKHEQYF.

Only one count was recorded for this clonotype. One end of the junction does not line up with germline, which may come from a read error. The gene calls are TRBV11-2 and TRBJ1-1; TRBD1 matches at 10 bases. Germline V gene data show CDR1 as SGHAT and CDR2 as FQNNGV. This CDR3 has 20 amino acids. CDR3 in amino acids: CASSARDRGRKRWSNTEAIF. The CDR3 nucleotides read TGTGCAAGTAGCGCTCGGGACAGGGGACGCAAGAGGTGGAGTAACACTGAAGCTATCTTT.

As regards this clonotype: The germline gene is not matched at one end of the junction; a read error may be the cause. V usage is TRBV4-1 and J usage is TRBJ1-2; no definite D call. This CDR3 is built from 14 residues. CDR1 is MGHRA, CDR2 YSYEKL, per germline. CDR3 loop: CASSQDGRAYGYTF. In nucleotides, the CDR3 is TGCGCCAGCAGTCAAGACGGACGAGCGTATGGCTACACCTTC.

Concerning this clonotype: An end of the junction does not agree with germline; a read error may underlie this. The V gene is TRBV5-4, the J gene TRBJ2-3, with D unresolved. Germline assignment: CDR1 SGHNT and CDR2 YYREEE (reference sequence). The CDR3 is 17 residues long. The CDR3 loop reads CASSVGGDPPHTDTQYF. The DNA of the CDR3 is TGTGCCAGCAGCGTAGGCGGAGACCCTCCACACACAGATACACAGTATTTT.